These T cell receptor beta chains were read from a single sample in a study of blood T cell repertoires in COVID-19. Generated by immunoSEQ multiplex PCR, the TCRdb table keeps only in-frame clones and is missing some. The sample lists 190,000 or so clones; around 92% were seen once. The sequenced sample consisted of PBMCs or T cells enriched from blood (not recorded which). Every receptor here comes from a woman aged 18-29 years who had recovered from COVID-19. Both conserved end residues are part of each CDR3. The D gene is left open where the match is weak. Clone size is shown for a subset of rows, as once, few, many or a class of expanded clone.

clone_size	d_call	v_call	j_call	cdr3_aa	cdr3_nt
many	NA	TRBV3-1/TRBV3-2	TRBJ1-6	CASSPRQDPNSPLHF	TGTGCCAGCAGTCCGAGACAGGACCCTAATTCACCCCTCCACTTT
NA	TRBD1	TRBV2	TRBJ2-7	CASSAGQAGRVQYF	TGTGCCAGCAGCGCGGGACAGGCCGGAAGGGTGCAGTACTTC
NA	NA	TRBV15	TRBJ2-7	CATSRVKRLPLYEQYF	TGTGCCACCAGCAGAGTTAAAAGACTACCTCTCTACGAGCAGTACTTC
NA	TRBD1	TRBV7-9	TRBJ1-4	CASSSRKTGESEKLFF	TGTGCCAGCAGCTCTAGAAAGACAGGGGAGTCTGAAAAACTGTTTTTT
NA	NA	TRBV7-2	TRBJ1-2	CASSLQTYGYTF	TGTGCCAGCAGCCTACAGACCTATGGCTACACCTTC
NA	NA	TRBV12-3/TRBV12-4	TRBJ1-2	CASSPDTYYGYTF	TGTGCCAGCAGCCCGGACACCTACTATGGCTACACCTTC
NA	NA	TRBV11-1	TRBJ2-3	CASSSSSYTQYF	TGTGCCAGCAGCTCCAGTTCCTATACGCAGTATTTT
NA	NA	TRBV27	TRBJ1-2	CASRPTEWGGGFNYGYTF	TGTGCCAGCAGACCAACAGAGTGGGGAGGGGGATTCAACTATGGCTACACCTTC
NA	TRBD2	TRBV5-6	TRBJ2-7	CASTSGRGQEDF	TGTGCCAGCACCAGCGGGAGGGGACAGGAAGACTTC
NA	NA	TRBV2	TRBJ1-5	CASSRREGQPQHF	TGTGCCAGCAGTCGTAGGGAGGGACAGCCCCAGCATTTT
NA	TRBD1	TRBV9	TRBJ1-6	CASSGPGTDYNSPLHF	TGTGCCAGCAGCGGACCCGGGACAGACTATAATTCACCCCTCCACTTT
few	TRBD1	TRBV5-6	TRBJ1-6	CASSRTGAQYGPNSPLHF	TGTGCCAGCAGCAGAACAGGGGCTCAATATGGACCAAATTCACCCCTCCACTTT
NA	NA	TRBV5-1	TRBJ2-1	CASSLEPSYNEQFF	TGCGCCAGCAGCTTGGAACCCAGCTACAATGAGCAGTTCTTC
NA	NA	TRBV5-1	TRBJ1-3	CASSLGRGVGNTIYF	TGCGCCAGCAGCTTGGGAAGGGGTGTGGGAAACACCATATATTTT
NA	TRBD1	TRBV10-2	TRBJ1-2	CASSDRGDYGYTF	TGCGCCAGCAGCGACAGGGGTGACTATGGCTACACCTTC
NA	NA	TRBV6-2/TRBV6-3	TRBJ1-1	CASSLDGGRNTEAFF	TGTGCCAGCAGTTTAGACGGGGGAAGGAACACTGAAGCTTTCTTT
NA	NA	TRBV21-1	TRBJ1-2	CASSKARSGLKYGYTF	TGTGCCAGCAGCAAAGCGCGCTCAGGACTAAAGTATGGCTACACCTTC
NA	TRBD2	TRBV18	TRBJ2-3	CASSPYSGGVTDTQYF	TGTGCCAGCTCACCCTATAGCGGGGGGGTCACAGATACGCAGTATTTT
NA	NA	TRBV7-9	TRBJ1-5	CASSFKSNQPQHF	TGTGCCAGCAGCTTTAAAAGCAATCAGCCCCAGCATTTT
NA	TRBD1	TRBV2	TRBJ2-7	CASSEAVGTGYEQYF	TGTGCCAGCAGTGAAGCAGTAGGGACAGGATACGAGCAGTACTTC
NA	NA	TRBV7-2	TRBJ1-2	CASSLVAGNYGYTF	TGTGCCAGCAGCTTAGTGGCGGGGAACTATGGCTACACCTTC
NA	NA	TRBV11-3	TRBJ2-3	CASSLDSGTDTQYF	TGTGCCAGCAGCTTAGATTCCGGCACAGATACGCAGTATTTT
NA	NA	TRBV19	TRBJ1-2	CASSPHSSLGYTF	TGTGCCAGTAGTCCCCACAGTTCACTCGGCTACACCTTC
NA	TRBD2	TRBV9	TRBJ2-1	CASSVGGGVNEQFF	TGTGCCAGCAGCGTTGGCGGGGGAGTCAATGAGCAGTTCTTC
NA	NA	TRBV19	TRBJ1-1	CASRAETNTEAFF	TGTGCCAGTAGGGCAGAAACGAACACTGAAGCTTTCTTT
NA	TRBD2	TRBV12-3/TRBV12-4	TRBJ2-2	CASRTSGGELFF	TGTGCCAGCAGGACTAGCGGGGGGGAGCTGTTTTTT
NA	TRBD1	TRBV7-8	TRBJ2-7	CASSSQGNGYEQYF	TGTGCCAGCAGCTCACAGGGGAACGGTTACGAGCAGTACTTC
NA	TRBD1	TRBV25-1	TRBJ1-1	CASGHRGRGNTEAFF	TGTGCCAGCGGGCACAGGGGGCGGGGGAACACTGAAGCTTTCTTT
NA	NA	TRBV4-1	TRBJ1-2	CASSQKNGNYGYTF	TGCGCCAGCAGCCAGAAGAACGGGAACTATGGCTACACCTTC
NA	NA	TRBV24-1	TRBJ1-2	CATSDPGLYGYTF	TGTGCCACCAGTGACCCGGGACTCTATGGCTACACCTTC
NA	TRBD1	TRBV7-2	TRBJ1-6	CASSRDRGRSPLHF	TGTGCCAGCAGCCGGGACAGGGGCAGGTCACCCCTCCACTTT
NA	NA	TRBV5-1	TRBJ2-2	CASSQGGSSGTGELFF	TGCGCCAGCAGCCAGGGCGGTTCGTCTGGCACCGGGGAGCTGTTTTTT
NA	NA	TRBV28	TRBJ2-7	CASSGGTAYSYEQYF	TGTGCCAGCAGTGGAGGGACAGCCTACTCCTACGAGCAGTACTTC
NA	TRBD2	TRBV2	TRBJ2-7	CASNGPTSGEQYF	TGTGCCAGCAATGGGCCCACTAGCGGGGAGCAGTACTTC
few	NA	TRBV2	TRBJ2-7	CASLRRDYEQYF	TGTGCCAGCCTTCGCAGGGACTACGAGCAGTACTTC
NA	NA	TRBV28	TRBJ1-3	CASRRNSWDTIYF	TGTGCCAGCAGAAGAAACAGCTGGGACACCATATATTTT
NA	TRBD1	TRBV5-4	TRBJ2-3	CASSLWDRGNTQYF	TGTGCCAGCAGCCTTTGGGACAGGGGGAATACGCAGTATTTT
NA	TRBD1	TRBV4-1	TRBJ2-7	CASSQADRAVEQYF	TGCGCCAGCAGCCAAGCGGACAGGGCGGTTGAGCAGTACTTC
NA	NA	TRBV7-6	TRBJ2-3	CASSLAIPGHRKKDTQYF	TGTGCCAGCAGCTTAGCTATCCCAGGCCACAGGAAGAAAGATACGCAGTATTTT
NA	NA	TRBV28	TRBJ2-5	CASSFQYQETQYF	TGTGCCAGCAGTTTCCAGTACCAAGAGACCCAGTACTTC
NA	TRBD1	TRBV5-4	TRBJ1-2	CASSLADRVLYGYTF	TGTGCCAGCAGCTTGGCGGACAGGGTCCTCTATGGCTACACCTTC
NA	NA	TRBV19	TRBJ1-1	CATQFAQGSNTEAFF	TGTGCCACACAGTTTGCTCAGGGGTCGAACACTGAAGCTTTCTTT
NA	NA	TRBV3-1/TRBV3-2	TRBJ2-7	CASSLTNYEQYF	TGTGCCAGCAGCCTGACAAACTACGAGCAGTACTTC
once	NA	TRBV14	TRBJ1-5	CASSQESLGRKQPQHF	TGTGCCAGCAGCCAAGAGTCTCTGGGGCGGAAACAGCCCCAGCATTTT
NA	NA	TRBV6-5	TRBJ2-5	CASSRSGPETQYF	TGTGCCAGCAGCCGGTCAGGCCCGGAGACCCAGTACTTC
NA	TRBD1	TRBV28	TRBJ1-5	CASDPGTAKILSNQPQHF	TGTGCCAGCGACCCCGGGACAGCGAAGATTCTTAGCAATCAGCCCCAGCATTTT
NA	NA	TRBV21-1	TRBJ2-6	CASSKTRKGAAAGANVLTF	TGTGCCAGCAGCAAAACCCGGAAGGGGGCAGCGGCTGGGGCCAACGTCCTGACTTTC
NA	TRBD1	TRBV9	TRBJ1-4	CASSEGQRNEKLFF	TGTGCCAGCAGCGAGGGACAGCGAAATGAAAAACTGTTTTTT
NA	TRBD1	TRBV28	TRBJ1-6	CASKTGTENSPLHF	TGTGCCAGCAAAACCGGGACAGAGAATTCACCCCTCCACTTT
NA	NA	TRBV5-1	TRBJ1-4	CASSFEGGQPNEKLFF	TGCGCCAGCAGCTTTGAGGGCGGGCAGCCTAATGAAAAACTGTTTTTT
NA	NA	TRBV2	TRBJ1-6	CASNIGQRGSPLHF	TGTGCCAGCAATATCGGACAACGAGGTTCACCCCTCCACTTT
NA	NA	TRBV6-5	TRBJ2-3	CASSRTDKDTQYF	TGTGCCAGCAGTAGAACTGACAAGGATACGCAGTATTTT
NA	TRBD1	TRBV9	TRBJ2-2	CASSRQGMDTGELFF	TGTGCCAGCAGTCGACAGGGTATGGACACCGGGGAGCTGTTTTTT
once	TRBD2	TRBV9	TRBJ2-5	CASSPGTSGGQETQYF	TGTGCCAGCAGCCCTGGGACTAGCGGGGGGCAAGAGACCCAGTACTTC
NA	NA	TRBV10-3	TRBJ2-1	CAIKGTEGYNEQFF	TGTGCCATCAAAGGAACCGAGGGCTACAATGAGCAGTTCTTC
NA	NA	TRBV28	TRBJ1-1	CASSLNPRGNTEAFF	TGTGCCAGCAGTTTAAATCCCCGGGGAAACACTGAAGCTTTCTTT
NA	TRBD1	TRBV11-3	TRBJ2-1	CASSLGDRTLRDEQFF	TGTGCCAGCAGCTTAGGGGACAGGACCCTGAGGGATGAGCAGTTCTTC
NA	NA	TRBV24-1	TRBJ2-6	CATSDSGGSGANVLTF	TGTGCCACCAGTGATAGCGGCGGCTCTGGGGCCAACGTCCTGACTTTC